These 13 T cell receptor beta chains originate from one sample sequenced in a study. TCRdb passed the RT-PCR reads through MiXCR, listing each CDR3 protein once. The sample has hundreds of thousands of distinct CDR3 sequences, about 14% seen once. Sequences were obtained from memory CD4+ T cells from blood. These receptors all come from a female donor in good health, serving as a healthy control.

The table lists this clonotype with a few counts. The DNA of the CDR3 is TGTGCCAGCAGCTTAACTCGTAGAGGTGAGCAGTACTTC. It is translated as CASSLTRRGEQYF. The chain employs TRBV7-9 and TRBJ2-7; the D is unclear. Germline CDR1 SEHNR, CDR2 FQNEAQ (reference sequence). V lost 2 bases and J lost 7, with 12 bases in between. CDR3 size: 13 residues.

This chain connects TRBV13 to TRBJ2-7, with TRBD1 as a possible D gene (6 bases). Trimming took 8 bases from V and 0 from J, leaving 17 bases between them. Looked up from germline, CDR1 is PRHDT and CDR2 is FYEKMQ (reference sequence). The length of the CDR3 is 15 residues. This chain's CDR3 is CASSRYRDRSYEQYF. As DNA, the CDR3 is TGTGCCAGCTCCCGATACAGGGACCGCTCCTACGAGCAGTACTTC.

CDR3 residues: CASSQGVAGTEAFF. CDR3 nucleotide sequence: TGTGCCAGCAGCCAAGGGGTGGCAGGGACTGAAGCTTTCTTT. V gene TRBV3-1 combines with J gene TRBJ1-1; possibly TRBD1 for D (5 bases). Trimming pared 1 base from V and 5 bases from J, leaving 11 bases between. CDR1 is LGHDT and CDR2 is YNNKEL in the germline V gene (reference sequence). The CDR3 consists of 14 residues.

The J gene is TRBJ1-5, the V gene TRBV6-4; D is unresolved. V lost 4 bases and J 9 bases, leaving 13 bases between the germline ends. CDR1 and CDR2 (germline): MRHNA, SNTAGT. This CDR3 is built from 13 residues. CDR3 loop: CASSVSLEGPQHF. The CDR3 nucleotides read TGTGCCAGCAGTGTTTCCCTCGAAGGGCCCCAGCATTTT.

The chain carries TRBV3-1 and TRBJ1-2; TRBD1 agrees at 8 bases. This CDR3 region has 14 residues. V dropped 0 bases and J dropped 4; count of bases not matched to a gene: 1. In germline, CDR1 is LGHDT, CDR2 YNNKEL (reference sequence). The CDR3 reads CASSQEDRVYGYTF. The CDR3 DNA sequence: TGTGCCAGCAGCCAAGAGGACAGGGTCTATGGCTACACCTTC.

This clonotype was seen a handful of times. The chain uses TRBV6-1 and TRBJ1-5, with TRBD1 matching 9 bases. J gave up 1 base and V 4 bases, and 8 bases lay outside the gene matches. Germline V CDR1 and CDR2: MNHNS, SASEGT. The CDR3 is made up of 17 amino acids. The CDR3 DNA reads as TGTGCCAGCAGTGTTCAGACAGGGGGAGTAAGCAATCAGCCCCAGCATTTT. It codes for CASSVQTGGVSNQPQHF.

V usage is TRBV5-1 and J usage is TRBJ2-7; a possible D gene is TRBD2 (5 bases). The CDR3 extends over 16 amino acids. Germline assignment: CDR1 SGHRS and CDR2 YFSETQ. Trimming took 4 bases from V and 4 from J, leaving 21 bases between them. The CDR3 DNA sequence: TGCGCCAGCAGCCCCGAACCGGGATTACCTGGGTACGAGCAGTACTTC. Translated, it gives CASSPEPGLPGYEQYF.

In its sample, this clonotype was seen a few times. V is TRBV12-3 or TRBV12-4 and J is TRBJ1-3; D is possibly TRBD1 (6 bases). Trimming shortened V by 10 bases and J by 0 bases, and 16 bases separated the two germline ends. CDR3 length: 15 residues. The DNA for the CDR3 is TGTGCCACCCTAAGACAGGCTCGCTCTGGAAACACCATATATTTT. It is translated as CATLRQARSGNTIYF.

The chain has TRBV10-3 and TRBJ1-4, with unresolved D. CDR3 size: 14 residues. Trimming pared 2 bases from V and 5 bases from J, leaving 9 bases between. The germline gives CDR1 ENHRY, CDR2 SYGVKD. The CDR3 region is CAISEGQLNEKLFF. CDR3 DNA: TGTGCCATCAGTGAGGGCCAGCTGAATGAAAAACTGTTTTTT.

This chain connects TRBV6-2 or TRBV6-3 to TRBJ2-1; no firm D call. This CDR3 contains 12 residues. The germline V gene encodes CDR1 MNHEY and CDR2 SVGEGT. V was clipped by 0 bases and J by 10 bases, with 7 bases between them. CDR3 sequence reads: CASSYSLREQFF. The CDR3 nucleotides read TGTGCCAGCAGTTACTCGTTGAGGGAGCAGTTCTTC.

At least ten counts were recorded for this clonotype. The chain links TRBV10-3 to TRBJ2-5; D not resolved. CDR1 and CDR2 (germline): ENHRY, SYGVKD. The ends were cut back, 6 bases at V and 2 bases at J, with 4 bases in the middle. This CDR3 has 11 residues. This CDR3 is CAIRGQETQYF. CDR3 bases: TGTGCCATCAGGGGACAAGAGACCCAGTACTTC.

J is TRBJ2-7 and V is TRBV24-1, with D perhaps TRBD2 (6 bases). Trimming pared 10 bases from V and 0 bases from J, leaving 15 bases between. The CDR3 has 14 residues. In germline, CDR1 is KGHDR, CDR2 SFDVKD. CDR3 in amino acids: CATQRAGDSYEQYF. CDR3 coding DNA: TGTGCCACTCAGCGGGCGGGCGACTCCTACGAGCAGTACTTC.

This clonotype occurred a few times. This CDR3 reads CASSQDGGYGYTF. The DNA of the CDR3 is TGTGCCAGCAGCCAAGACGGGGGGTATGGCTACACCTTC. This chain uses TRBV3-1 with TRBJ1-2; tentatively, D is TRBD1 (5 bases). CDR3 length: 13 amino acids. V lost 0 bases and J lost 5, with 7 bases in between. The germline V gene encodes CDR1 LGHDT and CDR2 YNNKEL (reference sequence).